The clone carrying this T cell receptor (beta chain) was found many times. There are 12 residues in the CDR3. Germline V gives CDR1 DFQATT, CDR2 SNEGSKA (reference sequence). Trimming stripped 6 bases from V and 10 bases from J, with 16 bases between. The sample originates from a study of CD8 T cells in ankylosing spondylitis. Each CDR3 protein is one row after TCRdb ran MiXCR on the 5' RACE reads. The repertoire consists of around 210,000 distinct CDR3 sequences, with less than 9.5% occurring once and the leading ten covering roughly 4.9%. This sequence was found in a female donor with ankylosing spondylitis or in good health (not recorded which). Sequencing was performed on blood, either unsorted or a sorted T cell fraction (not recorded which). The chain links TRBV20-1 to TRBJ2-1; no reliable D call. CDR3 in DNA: TGCAGTGCCATAAATAGCCTTTGGGAGCAGTTCTTC. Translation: CSAINSLWEQFF.